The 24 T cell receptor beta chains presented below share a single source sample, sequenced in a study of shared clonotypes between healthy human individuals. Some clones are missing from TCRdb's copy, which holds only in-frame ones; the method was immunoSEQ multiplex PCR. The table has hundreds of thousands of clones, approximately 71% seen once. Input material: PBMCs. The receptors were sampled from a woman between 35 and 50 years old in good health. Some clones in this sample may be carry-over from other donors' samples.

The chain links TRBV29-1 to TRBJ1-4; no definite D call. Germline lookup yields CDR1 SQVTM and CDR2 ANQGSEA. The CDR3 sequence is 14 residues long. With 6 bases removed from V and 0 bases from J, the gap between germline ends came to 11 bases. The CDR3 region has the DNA TGCAGCGTGGGTGAGGGCGCAACTAATGAAAAACTGTTTTTT. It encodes CSVGEGATNEKLFF.

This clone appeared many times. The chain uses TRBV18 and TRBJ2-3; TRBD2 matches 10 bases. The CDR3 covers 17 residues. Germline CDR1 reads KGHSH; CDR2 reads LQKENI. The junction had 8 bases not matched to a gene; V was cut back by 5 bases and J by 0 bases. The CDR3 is CASSTTGTSASTDTQYF. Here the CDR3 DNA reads TGTGCCAGCTCAACCACCGGGACTAGCGCTAGCACAGATACGCAGTATTTT.

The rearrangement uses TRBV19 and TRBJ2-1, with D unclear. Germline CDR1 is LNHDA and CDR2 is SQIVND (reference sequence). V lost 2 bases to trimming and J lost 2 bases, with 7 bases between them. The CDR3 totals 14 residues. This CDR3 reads CASSISGTYNEQFF. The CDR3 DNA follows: TGTGCCAGTAGTATAAGTGGGACCTACAATGAGCAGTTCTTC. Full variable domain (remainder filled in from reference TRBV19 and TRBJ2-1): DGGITQSPKYLFRKEGQNVTLSCEQNLNHDAMYWYRQDPGQGLRLIYYSQIVNDFQKGDIAEGYSVSREKKESFPLTVTSAQKNPTAFYLCASSISGTYNEQFFGPGTRLTVL.

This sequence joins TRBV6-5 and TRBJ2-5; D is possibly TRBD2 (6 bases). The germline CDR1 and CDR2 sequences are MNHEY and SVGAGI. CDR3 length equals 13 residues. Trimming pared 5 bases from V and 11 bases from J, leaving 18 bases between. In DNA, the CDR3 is TGTGCCAGCAGTGAGCCGGGGGTGAGCAGGCAGTACTTC. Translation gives CASSEPGVSRQYF.

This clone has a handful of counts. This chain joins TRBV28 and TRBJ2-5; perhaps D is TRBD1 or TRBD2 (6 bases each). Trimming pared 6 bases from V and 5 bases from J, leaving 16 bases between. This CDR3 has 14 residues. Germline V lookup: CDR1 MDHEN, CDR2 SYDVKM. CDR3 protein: CASSRGLQFETQYF. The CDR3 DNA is TGTGCCAGCAGCAGGGGACTCCAATTCGAGACCCAGTACTTC.

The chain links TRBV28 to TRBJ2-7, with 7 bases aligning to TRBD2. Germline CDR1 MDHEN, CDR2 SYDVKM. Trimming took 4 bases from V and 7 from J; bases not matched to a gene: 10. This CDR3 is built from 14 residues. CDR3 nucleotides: TGTGCCAGCAGTTCGGCGGGGAGGGCCTCGGAGCAGTACTTC. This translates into CASSSAGRASEQYF.

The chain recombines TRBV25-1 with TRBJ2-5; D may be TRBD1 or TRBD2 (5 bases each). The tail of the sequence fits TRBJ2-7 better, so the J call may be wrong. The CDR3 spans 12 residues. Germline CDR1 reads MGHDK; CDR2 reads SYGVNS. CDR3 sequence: CASSGDDGEQYF. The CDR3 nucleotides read TGTGCCAGCAGTGGGGACGACGGCGAGCAGTACTTC.

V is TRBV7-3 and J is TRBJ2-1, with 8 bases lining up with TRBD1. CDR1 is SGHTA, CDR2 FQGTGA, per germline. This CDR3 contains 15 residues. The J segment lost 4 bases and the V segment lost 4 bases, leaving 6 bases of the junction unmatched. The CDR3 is CASSSGGQVYNEQFF. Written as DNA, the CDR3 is TGTGCCAGCAGCTCTGGGGGACAGGTATACAATGAGCAGTTCTTC. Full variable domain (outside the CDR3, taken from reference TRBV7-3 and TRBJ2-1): GAGVSQTPSNKVTEKGKYVELRCDPISGHTALYWYRQSLGQGPEFLIYFQGTGAADDSGLPNDRFFAVRPEGSVSTLKIQRTERGDSAVYLCASSSGGQVYNEQFFGPGTRLTVL.

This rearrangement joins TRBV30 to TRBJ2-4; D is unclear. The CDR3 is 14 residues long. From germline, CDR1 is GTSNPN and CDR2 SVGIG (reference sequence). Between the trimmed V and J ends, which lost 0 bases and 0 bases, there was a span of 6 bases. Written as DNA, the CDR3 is TGTGCCTGGAGTGTAACGGGAGCCAAAAACATTCAGTACTTC. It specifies CAWSVTGAKNIQYF. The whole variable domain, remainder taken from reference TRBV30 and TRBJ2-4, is SQTIHQWPATLVQPVGSPLSLECTVEGTSNPNLYWYRQAAGRGLQLLFYSVGIGQISSEVPQNLSASRPQDRQFILSSKKLLLSDSGFYLCAWSVTGAKNIQYFGAGTRLSVL.

The CDR3 DNA sequence: TGTGCCAGCAGCACCGGACGAGGGAGGGTTGTAGATACGCAGTATTTT. Its translation is CASSTGRGRVVDTQYF. The V and J genes are TRBV7-2 and TRBJ2-3, with TRBD2 identical over 7 bases. CDR3 length equals 16 residues. The germline CDR1 and CDR2 sequences are SGHTA and FQGNSA. The V and J ends lost 5 bases and 5 bases, in that order; junction bases with no gene match: 13.

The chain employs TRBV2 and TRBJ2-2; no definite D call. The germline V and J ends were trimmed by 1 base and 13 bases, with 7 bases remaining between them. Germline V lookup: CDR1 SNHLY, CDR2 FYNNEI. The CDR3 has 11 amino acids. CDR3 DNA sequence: TGTGCCAGCAGTGAAGGGGTAGGGCTGTTTTTT. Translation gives CASSEGVGLFF.

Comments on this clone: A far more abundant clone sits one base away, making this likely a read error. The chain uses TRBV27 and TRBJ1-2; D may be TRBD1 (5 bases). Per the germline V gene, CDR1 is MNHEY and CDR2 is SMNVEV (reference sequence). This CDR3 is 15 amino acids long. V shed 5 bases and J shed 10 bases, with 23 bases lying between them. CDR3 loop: CASSRPPPGTHDYTF. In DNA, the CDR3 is TGTGCCAGCAGTCGACCCCCCCCGGGGACCCATGACTACACCTTC.

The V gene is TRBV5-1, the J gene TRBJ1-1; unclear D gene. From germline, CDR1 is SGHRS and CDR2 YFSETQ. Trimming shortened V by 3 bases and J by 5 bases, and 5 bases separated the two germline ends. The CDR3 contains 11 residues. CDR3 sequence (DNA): TGCGCCAGCAGCTCTATGACTGAAGCTTTCTTT. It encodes CASSSMTEAFF.

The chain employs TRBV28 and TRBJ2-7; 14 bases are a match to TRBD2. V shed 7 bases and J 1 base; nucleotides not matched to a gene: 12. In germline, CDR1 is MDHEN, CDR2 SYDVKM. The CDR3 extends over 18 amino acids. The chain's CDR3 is CASNPPGTSGRRSYEQYF. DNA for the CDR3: TGTGCCAGCAACCCCCCCGGGACTAGCGGGAGAAGGTCCTACGAGCAGTACTTC.

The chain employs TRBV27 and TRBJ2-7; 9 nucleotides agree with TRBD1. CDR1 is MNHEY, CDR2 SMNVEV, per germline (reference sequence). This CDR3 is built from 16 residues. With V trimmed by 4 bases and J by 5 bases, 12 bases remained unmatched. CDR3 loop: CASSSMKGQGGNEQYF. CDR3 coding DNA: TGTGCCAGCAGTTCTATGAAGGGACAGGGAGGGAACGAGCAGTACTTC.

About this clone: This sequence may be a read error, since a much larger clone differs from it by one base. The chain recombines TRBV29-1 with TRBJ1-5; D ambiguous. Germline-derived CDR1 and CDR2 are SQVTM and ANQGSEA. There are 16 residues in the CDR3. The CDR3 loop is CSVNRCRSLSNQPRHF. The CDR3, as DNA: TGCAGCGTTAATAGGTGTAGGAGTTTGAGCAATCAGCCCCGGCATTTT.

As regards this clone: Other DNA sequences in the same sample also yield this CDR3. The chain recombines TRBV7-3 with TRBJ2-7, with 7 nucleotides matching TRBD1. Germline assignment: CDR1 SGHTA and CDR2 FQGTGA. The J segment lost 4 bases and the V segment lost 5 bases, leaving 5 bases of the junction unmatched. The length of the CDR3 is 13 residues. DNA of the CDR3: TGTGCCAGCAGCCTAGGGACAGAATACGAGCAGTACTTC. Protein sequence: CASSLGTEYEQYF.

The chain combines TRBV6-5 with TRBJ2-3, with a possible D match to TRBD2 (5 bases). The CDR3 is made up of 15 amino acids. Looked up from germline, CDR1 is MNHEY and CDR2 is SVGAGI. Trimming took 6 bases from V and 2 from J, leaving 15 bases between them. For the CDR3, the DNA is TGTGCCAGCAGCCGTGGAGCGCTAGCCACAGATACGCAGTATTTT. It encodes CASSRGALATDTQYF.

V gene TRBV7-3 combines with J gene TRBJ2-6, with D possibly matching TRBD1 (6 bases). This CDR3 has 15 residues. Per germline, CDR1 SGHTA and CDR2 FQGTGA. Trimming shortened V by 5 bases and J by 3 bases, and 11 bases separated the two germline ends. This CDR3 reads CASSETGFGANVLTF. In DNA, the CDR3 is TGTGCCAGCAGCGAAACAGGGTTTGGGGCCAACGTCCTGACTTTC.

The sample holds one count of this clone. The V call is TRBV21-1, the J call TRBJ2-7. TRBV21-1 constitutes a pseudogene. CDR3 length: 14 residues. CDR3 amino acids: CATKIKQTFYEQYF. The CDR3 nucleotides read TGTGCCACCAAGATTAAACAGACTTTCTACGAGCAGTACTTC.

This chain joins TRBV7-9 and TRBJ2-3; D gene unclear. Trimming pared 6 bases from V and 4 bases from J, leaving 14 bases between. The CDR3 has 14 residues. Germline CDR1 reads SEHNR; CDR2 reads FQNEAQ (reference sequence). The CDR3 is CASRRTNPADTQYF. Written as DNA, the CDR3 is TGTGCCAGCAGACGGACGAATCCCGCAGATACGCAGTATTTT.

The CDR3: CASRLRVATEAFF. The CDR3 coding sequence is TGTGCCAGCAGACTCAGGGTAGCCACTGAAGCTTTCTTT. The gene calls are TRBV27 and TRBJ1-1; tentatively, D is TRBD1 (5 bases). CDR1 and CDR2 from the germline V gene are MNHEY and SMNVEV (reference sequence). This CDR3 region has 13 residues. Trimming stripped 6 bases from V and 4 bases from J, with 12 bases between.

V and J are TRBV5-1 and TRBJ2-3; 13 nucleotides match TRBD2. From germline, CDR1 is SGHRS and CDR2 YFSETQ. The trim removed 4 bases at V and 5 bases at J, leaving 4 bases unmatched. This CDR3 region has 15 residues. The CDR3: CASSKTSGRQDTQYF. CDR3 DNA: TGCGCCAGCAGCAAGACTAGCGGGAGGCAAGATACGCAGTATTTT.

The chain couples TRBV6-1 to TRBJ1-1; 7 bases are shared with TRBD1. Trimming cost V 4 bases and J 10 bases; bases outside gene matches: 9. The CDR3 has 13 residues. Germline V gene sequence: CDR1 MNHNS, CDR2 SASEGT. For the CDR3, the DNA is TGTGCCAGCAGTGGGACAGGTGACACAGGAGCTTTCTTT. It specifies CASSGTGDTGAFF.